The sequence of this T cell receptor beta chain was determined in a study of T cell repertoires in cytomegalovirus infection (dated by TCRdb to between 2019 and 2020). For the wider study: Alongside well-studied HLA-B-restricted epitopes, the peptide stimulations were aimed at recently identified HLA-C-restricted CMV epitopes, whose presentation resists viral immunomodulation. Donor HLA type was relevant to the analysis, as public TCR beta signatures indicated carriage of CMV infection together with the matching HLA type. General conclusions and limits of the study: In the ex vivo response, HLA-C-restricted CMV-specific TCR beta clonotypes were dominant, and in two of eight donors the single most frequent clonotype came from this HLA-C-restricted group. In both this cohort and an independent cohort of over 350 donors, the cumulative frequency of public TCR beta family members distinguished carriers of CMV infection plus the relevant HLA type.

The instrument given in TCRdb is Illumina HiSeq 1500. The public sequencing data were trimmed at Q25 with fastp and processed into clonotypes with MiXCR by TCRdb, which kept only in-frame beta chains. Under each unique CDR3 protein, matching rows form one entry showing the most common genes and DNA. This sample gives about 770,000 distinct CDR3 sequences in total; roughly 29% of them show up just once. The top ten constitute 10% to 15% of the sample. Comment on this clonotype: It has no known antigen specificity. No base-level quality is on record; no much larger clone is a single base apart.

What this sample's treatment or condition label stands for: in vitro stimulation with specific CMV peptide epitopes to enrich CMV-specific T cells. The material sequenced was cultured CD8+ T cells from PBMCs, taken from culture after CMV antigen stimulation. The sequence was collected from a human donor in good health (CMV status not recorded). Some clones in this sample may be carry-over from other donors' samples.

The CDR3: CAITLTDSSTDTQYF. The sequenced DNA is TGTGCCATCACCCTGACAGATTCTAGCACAGATACGCAGTATTTT. The chain couples TRBV10-3 to TRBJ2-3, and TRBD1 may be the D gene, going by 5 matching bases. CDR1 and CDR2 are read off the germline V gene as ENHRY and SYGVKD. V and J lose 7 bases and 0 bases, and a span of 14 bases separates them. Its CDR3 holds 15 amino acids, cysteine through phenylalanine. Kept here is only the CDR3 DNA, which spans 45 bases and is read in frame from base 1.